What follows are 16 T cell receptor beta chains derived from one specimen sequenced in a study of blood T cell repertoires in COVID-19. Here immunoSEQ multiplex PCR was the method, and the copy in TCRdb shows in-frame clones only, minus some. The data hold 190,000 or so clones, with 89% observed a single time. The sample taken for sequencing was peripheral blood. Every receptor here comes from a man aged 35 to 55 with acute or convalescent COVID-19.

This chain links TRBV7-2 with TRBJ2-7; 7 nucleotides match TRBD2. CDR1 and CDR2 (germline): SGHTA, FQGNSA. This CDR3 has 16 amino acids. Trimming took 2 bases from V and 6 from J; bases not matched to a gene: 13. This CDR3 reads CASSLLPGGGASEQYF. As DNA, the CDR3 is TGTGCCAGCAGCTTATTGCCGGGCGGGGGAGCCTCCGAGCAGTACTTC.

The chain uses TRBV6-5 and TRBJ1-5; D remains ambiguous. CDR1 and CDR2 from the germline V gene are MNHEY and SVGAGI. V was cut by 4 bases and J by 9 bases, with 13 bases left in between. The CDR3 loop spans 13 amino acids. The CDR3 DNA follows: TGTGCCAGCAGTTTCTCCTCGAGAGGGCCCCAGCATTTT. Protein sequence: CASSFSSRGPQHF.

V is TRBV29-1 and J is TRBJ1-1, with D perhaps TRBD1 (5 bases). Germline values: CDR1 SQVTM, CDR2 ANQGSEA. The V gene lost 7 bases and the J gene lost 7 bases, with 13 bases spanning the gap. CDR3 length equals 11 residues. The chain's CDR3 is CSEGIGGEAFF. Here the CDR3 DNA reads TGCAGCGAAGGTATCGGGGGTGAAGCTTTCTTT.

This chain joins TRBV5-1 and TRBJ1-2, with D possibly being TRBD1 (6 bases). Germline lookup yields CDR1 SGHRS and CDR2 YFSETQ. Trimming removed 0 bases at V and 6 bases at J, with 12 bases between. The CDR3 extends over 14 amino acids. This CDR3 is CASSLGGLDDGYTF. In DNA, the CDR3 is TGCGCCAGCAGCTTGGGGGGGCTAGACGATGGCTACACCTTC.

J is TRBJ2-3 and V is TRBV4-2; 9 positions match TRBD2. The CDR3 is 16 amino acids. The V gene end was trimmed by 4 bases and the J gene end by 1 base; junction bases not matched to a gene: 6. CDR1 and CDR2 (germline): LGHNA, YNFKEQ. For the CDR3, the DNA is TGTGCCAGCAGCCTAGCGGGGGAGTGGGGCACAGATACGCAGTATTTT. Protein: CASSLAGEWGTDTQYF.

The chain employs TRBV10-3 and TRBJ2-1, with TRBD2 identical over 8 bases. V shed 6 bases, J shed 3 bases, and the junction held 1 base outside the gene matches. From germline, CDR1 is ENHRY and CDR2 SYGVKD. This CDR3 comprises 13 residues. CDR3 bases: TGTGCCATCAGCGGGGGGGTCTACAATGAGCAGTTCTTC. Protein sequence: CAISGGVYNEQFF.

The chain joins TRBV10-3 to TRBJ2-3, with D maybe TRBD1 (5 bases). This CDR3 has 15 residues. Trimming left V 3 bases short and J 2 bases short, with 12 bases between. CDR1 ENHRY and CDR2 SYGVKD come from the germline V gene. CDR3 DNA: TGTGCCATCAGTGAAGACAGATCCTCCACAGATACGCAGTATTTT. It is translated as CAISEDRSSTDTQYF.

This chain links TRBV19 with TRBJ2-3, with a possible D match to TRBD1 (6 bases). The CDR3 is 16 residues long. CDR1 is LNHDA, CDR2 SQIVND, per germline (reference sequence). Trimming left V 1 base short and J 6 bases short, with 17 bases between. This CDR3 is CASSIAAGANFDTQYF. Here the CDR3 DNA reads TGTGCCAGTAGTATAGCGGCAGGGGCGAATTTTGATACGCAGTATTTT.

The CDR3 loop is CASSLRDKSSTDTQYF. CDR3 nucleotides: TGTGCCAGCAGCTTGAGGGACAAATCTAGCACAGATACGCAGTATTTT. The rearrangement uses TRBV5-5 and TRBJ2-3; the D gene is possibly TRBD1 (6 bases). This CDR3 spans 16 amino acids. Trimming removed 1 base at V and 0 bases at J, with 12 bases between. Germline V CDR1 and CDR2: SGHKS, YYEKEE (reference sequence).

This chain links TRBV4-1 with TRBJ1-4; D call uncertain. There are 14 residues in the CDR3. Germline-derived CDR1 and CDR2 are MGHRA and YSYEKL. V lost 4 bases, J lost 6 bases, and 12 bases lay in between. CDR3 bases: TGCGCCAGCAGCCTTTTCAACTCGGATGAAAAACTGTTTTTT. Its translation: CASSLFNSDEKLFF.

V and J are TRBV4-1 and TRBJ2-5; D perhaps matches TRBD2 (6 bases). CDR3 size: 15 residues. CDR1 and CDR2 from the germline V gene are MGHRA and YSYEKL. The germline V and J ends were trimmed by 4 bases and 2 bases, with 14 bases remaining between them. The CDR3: CASSRQLAAQETQYF. In DNA form, the CDR3 reads TGCGCCAGCAGCCGCCAACTAGCAGCGCAAGAGACCCAGTACTTC.

The rearrangement joins TRBV28 to TRBJ1-6; possible D gene TRBD1, 5 bases. The CDR3 contains 15 residues. Trimming took 8 bases from V and 0 from J, leaving 11 bases between them. The germline CDR1 and CDR2 sequences are MDHEN and SYDVKM. In nucleotides, the CDR3 is TGTGCCAGCGTCGGGGGAAGCTCCTATAATTCACCCCTCCACTTT. Translating it yields CASVGGSSYNSPLHF.

The chain links TRBV24-1 to TRBJ2-3, with 13 bases matching TRBD2. The trim removed 4 bases at V and 5 bases at J, leaving 2 bases unmatched. This CDR3 has 15 residues. Germline CDR1 reads KGHDR; CDR2 reads SFDVKD. The CDR3 DNA sequence: TGTGCCACCAGTGACACTAGCGGGGGGGTAGATACGCAGTATTTT. This sequence encodes CATSDTSGGVDTQYF.

The J gene is TRBJ2-7, the V gene TRBV7-3; 10 bases are shared with TRBD2. With V trimmed by 6 bases and J by 4 bases, 3 bases remained unmatched. CDR1 and CDR2 from the germline V gene are SGHTA and FQGTGA. The CDR3 extends over 13 amino acids. In DNA form, the CDR3 reads TGTGCCAGCAGGTCGACTAGCGGGTACGAGCAGTACTTC. Translated: CASRSTSGYEQYF.

The CDR3 nucleotides are TGTGCCTCACAGGGTTCGTTAGGGGAGCAGTACTTC. The encoded protein is CASQGSLGEQYF. The J gene is TRBJ2-7, the V gene TRBV6-5, with a tentative D call TRBD1 (6 bases). From germline, CDR1 is MNHEY and CDR2 SVGAGI. V lost 11 bases and J lost 7, with 18 bases in between. The length of the CDR3 is 12 residues.

This chain uses TRBV19 with TRBJ2-7, with D perhaps TRBD1 (5 bases). Germline values: CDR1 LNHDA, CDR2 SQIVND (reference sequence). V lost 3 bases to trimming and J lost 7 bases, with 13 bases between them. This CDR3 region has 13 residues. The CDR3 DNA reads as TGTGCCAGTAGTATTCAATCACGGACAGAGCAGTACTTC. Its translation: CASSIQSRTEQYF.